The 23 T cell receptor beta chains given below trace back to one sample, sequenced in a study of CD8 T cells in ankylosing spondylitis. TCRdb independently ran MiXCR on the 5' RACE reads; one entry per CDR3 protein. The sample records 200,000 to 250,000 distinct CDR3 sequences, more than 25% being singletons. Sequencing was done on a sample of blood, either unsorted or a sorted T cell fraction (not recorded which). Receptors originate from a male donor with ankylosing spondylitis or in good health (not recorded which).

The CDR3 DNA reads as TGTGCCACCAGCAGATCGGGTCTAGCGGGAGGCGAGCAGTACTTC. It translates to CATSRSGLAGGEQYF. The chain combines TRBV15 with TRBJ2-7; 11 bases are shared with TRBD2. Germline V gives CDR1 LNHNV, CDR2 YYDKDF (reference sequence). The J segment lost 6 bases and the V segment lost 2 bases, leaving 6 bases of the junction unmatched. The CDR3 contains 15 residues.

At least ten counts were recorded for this clonotype. The CDR3 nucleotides read TGTGCCAGCAGAAGACAGGGTACGCAGTATTTT. Translation: CASRRQGTQYF. The rearrangement uses TRBV6-5 and TRBJ2-3, with 7 positions matching TRBD1. This CDR3 region has 11 residues. Trimming removed 6 bases from V and 8 bases from J; junction bases left unmatched: 2. Germline CDR1 is MNHEY and CDR2 is SVGAGI.

This clonotype appeared many times. The chain links TRBV29-1 to TRBJ2-1; TRBD2 matches at 7 bases. The length of the CDR3 is 14 residues. Germline loops: CDR1 SQVTM, CDR2 ANQGSEA. Trimming removed 1 base from V and 4 bases from J; junction bases left unmatched: 4. The CDR3 bases are TGCAGCGTTGAAGGCGGGGGAACTTACAATGAGCAGTTCTTC. Translation: CSVEGGGTYNEQFF.

In the case of this clonotype: One junction end does not reproduce the germline sequence, and a read error may be involved. The V and J genes are TRBV7-2 and TRBJ2-7, with D maybe TRBD2 (6 bases). Germline V gives CDR1 SGHTA, CDR2 FQGNSA. The CDR3 runs to 12 residues. CDR3 sequence (DNA): TGTGCCAGCAGCTTAGTCGGTAGAGGAGGGAGCTTC. Protein product: CASSLVGRGGSF. The full variable domain, rest sourced from reference TRBV7-2 and TRBJ2-7, is GAGVSQSPSNKVTEKGKDVELRCDPISGHTALYWYRQSLGQGLEFLIYFQGNSAPDKSGLPSDRFSAERTGGSVSTLTIQRTQQEDSAVYLCASSLVGRGGSFGPGTRLTVT.

CDR3 region: CSVVPLAGTGELFF. Here the CDR3 DNA reads TGCAGCGTTGTTCCACTAGCGGGAACCGGGGAGCTGTTTTTT. The chain employs TRBV29-1 and TRBJ2-2; 10 nucleotides align to TRBD2. V lost 4 bases to trimming and J lost 5 bases; unmatched junction nucleotides: 4. CDR3 length equals 14 residues. Germline V CDR1 and CDR2: SQVTM, ANQGSEA.

The chain links TRBV20-1 to TRBJ2-3; 10 bases align to TRBD2. CDR1 DFQATT and CDR2 SNEGSKA come from the germline V gene (reference sequence). The V segment lost 6 bases and the J segment 7 bases; nucleotides outside the gene matches: 7. This CDR3 contains 13 residues. CDR3: CSAEREGTNTQYF. In DNA, the CDR3 is TGCAGTGCCGAGCGGGAGGGCACGAATACGCAGTATTTT.

In its sample, this clonotype was seen many times. The rearrangement uses TRBV5-1 and TRBJ1-6; D is unclear. Trimming left V 0 bases short and J 10 bases short, with 17 bases between. CDR1 and CDR2 (germline): SGHRS, YFSETQ. The CDR3 has 16 residues. The CDR3 region is CASSLVRARFGSPLHF. DNA of the CDR3: TGCGCCAGCAGCTTGGTCCGGGCCAGATTCGGCTCACCCCTCCACTTT.

The gene calls are TRBV6-5 and TRBJ2-7; TRBD1 matches at 9 bases. With V trimmed by 0 bases and J by 4 bases, 7 bases remained unmatched. CDR3 size: 16 residues. The germline V gene encodes CDR1 MNHEY and CDR2 SVGAGI. The CDR3 here is CASSYSGTGSSYEQYF. The CDR3 DNA reads TGTGCCAGCAGTTACTCCGGGACAGGGTCCTCATACGAGCAGTACTTC.

The chain carries TRBV29-1 and TRBJ1-3; D is possibly TRBD1 (6 bases). Germline CDR1 SQVTM, CDR2 ANQGSEA. The CDR3 sequence is 18 residues long. Deletions cut 0 bases from V and 0 bases from J, with 18 bases between. CDR3 in DNA: TGCAGCGTTGAAGACTGGGCAGGGGCCACCAACTCTGGAAACACCATATATTTT. The encoded protein is CSVEDWAGATNSGNTIYF.

This clonotype was seen at least ten times. The chain employs TRBV9 and TRBJ2-5; either TRBD1 or TRBD2 may fit D (6 bases each). The CDR3 totals 13 residues. Trimming removed 4 bases from V and 9 bases from J, with 16 bases in between. Looked up from germline, CDR1 is SGDLS and CDR2 is YYNGEE. This CDR3 is CASSPREGEAQYF. Written as DNA, the CDR3 is TGTGCCAGCAGCCCAAGAGAGGGGGAGGCCCAGTACTTC.

This clonotype was found many times. CDR3 residues: CASSPRGTELGEQYF. CDR3 DNA: TGCGCCAGCAGCCCCCGTGGGACGGAGTTGGGGGAGCAGTACTTC. J is TRBJ2-7 and V is TRBV5-1; the D gene could be TRBD1 or TRBD2 (5 bases each). This CDR3 is built from 15 residues. CDR1 and CDR2 (germline): SGHRS, YFSETQ. With 4 bases removed from V and 7 bases from J, the gap between germline ends came to 21 bases.

This clonotype came up many times. This chain joins TRBV3-1 and TRBJ2-4, with 7 bases aligning to TRBD1. The CDR3 is 12 amino acids. The germline V gene has CDR1 LGHDT and CDR2 YNNKEL (reference sequence). Losses at the gene ends were 5 bases for V and 9 bases for J; bases not matched to a gene: 4. CDR3 protein: CASSFRQGIQYF. The CDR3 DNA reads as TGTGCCAGCAGCTTCCGACAGGGCATTCAGTACTTC. Looking up the rest from reference TRBV3-1 and TRBJ2-4 gives the full variable domain: DTAVSQTPKYLVTQMGNDKSIKCEQNLGHDTMYWYKQDSKKFLKIMFSYNNKELIINETVPNRFSPKSPDKAHLNLHINSLELGDSAVYFCASSFRQGIQYFGAGTRLSVL.

The rearrangement links TRBV6-5 to TRBJ1-2, with D perhaps matching TRBD1 (6 bases). The CDR3 is made up of 15 amino acids. V was cut by 0 bases and J by 7 bases, with 15 bases left in between. Per germline, CDR1 MNHEY and CDR2 SVGAGI. CDR3 DNA: TGTGCCAGCAGTTACTCTTCAGGGGCAAAGGGTGGCTACACCTTC. Its translation: CASSYSSGAKGGYTF.

V gene TRBV20-1 combines with J gene TRBJ2-7, with D maybe TRBD2 (5 bases). Trimming shortened V by 2 bases and J by 3 bases, and 11 bases separated the two germline ends. The CDR3 runs 13 residues. Germline-derived CDR1 and CDR2 are DFQATT and SNEGSKA (reference sequence). CDR3 loop: CSARRLGSYEQYF. The CDR3, as DNA: TGCAGTGCTAGAAGGTTAGGGAGCTACGAGCAGTACTTC.

This clonotype was counted ten times or more. The CDR3 DNA reads as TGTGCCAGCAGTGATAGGGGGAGAGGAGTCAATGAGCAGTTCTTC. Translation: CASSDRGRGVNEQFF. The chain recombines TRBV25-1 with TRBJ2-1; D is perhaps TRBD1 (6 bases). The CDR3 consists of 15 residues. V lost 3 bases to trimming and J lost 6 bases, with 15 bases between them. CDR1 and CDR2 from the germline V gene are MGHDK and SYGVNS.

Many counts were recorded for this clonotype. The chain joins TRBV20-1 to TRBJ1-2, with D perhaps TRBD1 (5 bases). The germline gives CDR1 DFQATT, CDR2 SNEGSKA (reference sequence). V lost 2 bases to trimming and J lost 2 bases, with 15 bases between them. The CDR3 covers 15 residues. This CDR3 reads CSARPRQGRNYGYTF. DNA for the CDR3: TGCAGTGCTAGACCCCGGCAGGGACGGAACTATGGCTACACCTTC.

This clonotype was recorded at least ten times. J is TRBJ2-7 and V is TRBV5-1; 10 bases match TRBD2. The V gene's germline CDR1 is SGHRS and CDR2 YFSETQ. CDR3 length equals 15 residues. Unmatched junction bases numbered 13, after V lost 6 bases and J lost 7 bases. CDR3 sequence reads: CASNGGISGRNEQYF. Here the CDR3 DNA reads TGCGCCAGCAACGGAGGAATTAGCGGGAGGAATGAGCAGTACTTC.

There are many counts of this clonotype. This chain uses TRBV29-1 with TRBJ2-7; no clear D gene. The germline V gene encodes CDR1 SQVTM and CDR2 ANQGSEA. The CDR3 is 11 amino acids. V was shortened by 7 bases and J by 6 bases, with 13 bases between the two germline ends. In DNA form, the CDR3 reads TGCAGCGCCACCTCGGGTAGCGAGCAGTACTTC. Residues: CSATSGSEQYF.

This clonotype was detected many times. The chain recombines TRBV20-1 with TRBJ2-3; D is perhaps TRBD2 (6 bases). CDR1 is DFQATT and CDR2 is SNEGSKA in the germline V gene (reference sequence). CDR3 length: 16 residues. Between the trimmed V and J ends, which lost 0 bases and 2 bases, there was a span of 15 bases. The CDR3 sequence: CSARDLAVSFTDTQYF. The CDR3 DNA sequence: TGCAGTGCTAGAGATTTAGCGGTATCCTTCACAGATACGCAGTATTTT.

This rearrangement joins TRBV11-1 to TRBJ2-1; D ambiguous. CDR1 is SGHAT, CDR2 FQDESV, per germline (reference sequence). V gave up 1 base and J gave up 8 bases, with 3 bases separating them. The CDR3 totals 11 residues. As DNA, the CDR3 is TGTGCCAGCAGCTTAGGGTATGAGCAGTTCTTC. Translated, it gives CASSLGYEQFF.

The V and J genes are TRBV27 and TRBJ1-1; 10 bases are shared with TRBD1. This CDR3 is built from 15 residues. J was trimmed by 3 bases and V by 6 bases; bases with no gene match: 7. Germline CDR1 is MNHEY and CDR2 is SMNVEV (reference sequence). CDR3 sequence (DNA): TGTGCCAGCAGGACAGGGGGCTTTGGGGACACTGAAGCTTTCTTT. Its translation: CASRTGGFGDTEAFF.

This clonotype appeared a few times. The chain uses TRBV20-1 and TRBJ1-5, with D hard to call. The germline CDR1 and CDR2 sequences are DFQATT and SNEGSKA (reference sequence). Trimming took off 1 base at V and 2 bases at J, with 15 bases between the two ends. The CDR3 totals 16 residues. The CDR3, as DNA: TGCAGTGCTAGAGCCGGATTCGGACCGCGCAATCAGCCCCAGCATTTT. Translated: CSARAGFGPRNQPQHF.

There are many counts of this clonotype. This chain connects TRBV20-1 to TRBJ2-7, with D possibly TRBD1 on 6 matching bases. V lost 5 bases and J 5 bases, leaving 19 bases between the germline ends. Germline assignment: CDR1 DFQATT and CDR2 SNEGSKA (reference sequence). CDR3 length: 14 amino acids. In DNA form, the CDR3 reads TGCAGTGCTGGGACCAGGGGCGGTCGGAACGAGCAGTACTTC. It translates to CSAGTRGGRNEQYF.